A single sample is the source of the 25 T cell receptor beta chains below, sequenced in a study of beta chain features in type 1 diabetes. Study results and caveats: Among all four CD4+ subsets, Type 1 diabetes patients had TCRB CDR3s that were moderately but significantly shorter.

Sequencing targeted expressed TCRB transcripts, as all isolated RNA had been reverse transcribed. Here immunoSEQ multiplex PCR was the method, and the copy in TCRdb shows in-frame clones only, minus some. This sample has 500,000 to 650,000 clones, with roughly 12% found just once. The antigens for these receptors are not known. Sequencing was carried out using naive CD4+ T cells from blood. Receptor source: a man aged 25 to 40 with type 1 diabetes.

In its sample, this clone was seen a few times. This rearrangement joins TRBV7-2 to TRBJ1-5; D ambiguous. Germline V gene lookup returns CDR1 SGHTA and CDR2 FQGNSA. The CDR3 totals 13 residues. Trimming cost V 4 bases and J 8 bases, with 12 bases left between them. Written as DNA, the CDR3 is TGTGCCAGCAGCTCACTTGACGTGGAGCCCCAGCATTTT. As protein: CASSSLDVEPQHF.

A few counts support this clone. The J gene is TRBJ2-2, the V gene TRBV7-9; maybe TRBD1 (5 bases). Germline values: CDR1 SEHNR, CDR2 FQNEAQ (reference sequence). The ends were cut back, 2 bases at V and 4 bases at J, with 11 bases in the middle. The length of the CDR3 is 15 residues. CDR3 sequence (DNA): TGTGCCAGCAGCTTACTCAGGGATATCACCGGGGAGCTGTTTTTT. It is translated as CASSLLRDITGELFF.

A remark on this clone: At one boundary the junction diverges from the germline segment, which might be a read error. The rearrangement uses TRBV11-2 and TRBJ2-7, with 7 bases matching TRBD1. The CDR3 extends over 15 amino acids. In germline, CDR1 is SGHAT, CDR2 FQNNGV. CDR3 protein: CASSVDRVGAYEQYF. CDR3 DNA: TGTGCCAGCAGCGTAGACAGGGTTGGTGCCTACGAGCAGTACTTC.

The sample holds a few counts of this clone. Within the sample, other DNA sequences also encode this same CDR3. V is TRBV29-1 and J is TRBJ1-5, with D possibly being TRBD1 (5 bases). Germline V gives CDR1 SQVTM, CDR2 ANQGSEA. The CDR3 contains 12 residues. Trimming left V 6 bases short and J 1 base short, with 7 bases between. The CDR3 loop reads CSVRDSNQPQHF. CDR3 coding DNA: TGCAGCGTACGGGACAGCAATCAGCCCCAGCATTTT.

This clone has more than one count but fewer than ten. V is TRBV6-5 and J is TRBJ1-6; TRBD1 matches 9 bases. The CDR3 spans 14 residues. CDR1 MNHEY and CDR2 SVGAGI come from the germline V gene. The J segment lost 9 bases and the V segment lost 5 bases, leaving 5 bases of the junction unmatched. CDR3 in DNA: TGTGCCAGCAGTCAACAGGGGGCTGGTTCACCCCTCCACTTT. Translated: CASSQQGAGSPLHF.

This clone was seen a handful of times. This rearrangement joins TRBV25-1 to TRBJ1-3; D unclear. This CDR3 is 15 amino acids long. The germline CDR1 and CDR2 sequences are MGHDK and SYGVNS. Trimming removed 8 bases at V and 2 bases at J, with 16 bases between. The CDR3 nucleotides read TGTGCCAGCGGTAGAGGCGGGCAGGCTGGAAACACCATATATTTT. This codes for CASGRGGQAGNTIYF. Based on the CDR3 plus reference TRBV25-1 and TRBJ1-3, the full variable domain is EADIYQTPRYLVIGTGKKITLECSQTMGHDKMYWYQQDPGMELHLIHYSYGVNSTEKGDLSSESTVSRIRTEHFPLTLESARPSHTSQYLCASGRGGQAGNTIYFGEGSWLTVV.

The CDR3 protein is CASSLEHRGETQYF. In nucleotides, the CDR3 is TGTGCCAGCAGCTTAGAACATAGGGGAGAGACCCAGTACTTC. The chain recombines TRBV7-2 with TRBJ2-5; perhaps TRBD1 as D (5 bases). V was trimmed by 1 base and J by 4 bases, leaving 10 bases between them. This CDR3 is built from 14 residues. CDR1 and CDR2 from the germline V gene are SGHTA and FQGNSA.

This chain uses TRBV11-2 with TRBJ2-5, with D perhaps TRBD2 (5 bases). CDR1 SGHAT and CDR2 FQNNGV come from the germline V gene. V was cut by 5 bases and J by 7 bases, with 17 bases left in between. This CDR3 comprises 14 residues. CDR3 loop: CASSPGFLSGTQYF. The CDR3 DNA reads as TGTGCCAGCAGCCCAGGATTCTTGAGCGGGACCCAGTACTTC.

This clone appeared a few times. The chain links TRBV30 to TRBJ2-7; the match to TRBD1 covers 8 bases. Germline loops: CDR1 GTSNPN, CDR2 SVGIG (reference sequence). The CDR3 loop spans 13 amino acids. Trimming removed 3 bases from V and 3 bases from J; junction bases left unmatched: 4. The CDR3 loop is CAWRDRGHYEQYF. The CDR3 nucleotides read TGTGCCTGGAGAGACAGGGGTCACTACGAGCAGTACTTC.

The CDR3 DNA is TGCGCCAGCAGCCAAGATCTAGGACAGGGGCATTCACCCCTCCACTTT. Protein product: CASSQDLGQGHSPLHF. This sequence joins TRBV4-1 and TRBJ1-6; TRBD1 matches at 9 bases. Germline CDR1 is MGHRA and CDR2 is YSYEKL. CDR3 length: 16 residues. V lost 0 bases, J lost 8 bases, and 5 bases stayed unmatched.

This chain links TRBV7-6 with TRBJ1-1; TRBD1 is a possible D gene (6 bases). The CDR3 has 14 residues. The V and J ends lost 1 base and 5 bases respectively, with 11 bases between them. CDR1 is SGHVS and CDR2 is FNYEAQ in the germline V gene. The CDR3 coding sequence is TGTGCCAGCAGCTTAGACCCCAGGGGTACTGAAGCTTTCTTT. Amino acid sequence: CASSLDPRGTEAFF.

J is TRBJ1-4 and V is TRBV9; 10 bases are shared with TRBD1. Germline CDR1 and CDR2: SGDLS and YYNGEE. The CDR3 contains 15 residues. J was trimmed by 6 bases and V by 0 bases; bases with no gene match: 2. CDR3 in amino acids: CASSVATGGHEKLFF. In DNA, the CDR3 is TGTGCCAGCAGCGTAGCGACAGGGGGCCATGAAAAACTGTTTTTT. The complete variable domain, with remaining parts taken from reference TRBV9 and TRBJ1-4, reads DSGVTQTPKHLITATGQRVTLRCSPRSGDLSVYWYQQSLDQGLQFLIQYYNGEERAKGNILERFSAQQFPDLHSELNLSSLELGDSALYFCASSVATGGHEKLFFGSGTQLSVL.

This clone was seen more than once but under ten times. V and J are TRBV27 and TRBJ2-1; 7 nucleotides agree with TRBD2. Trimming removed 8 bases from V and 6 bases from J; junction bases left unmatched: 13. CDR1 is MNHEY, CDR2 SMNVEV, per germline (reference sequence). The CDR3 spans 15 residues. The CDR3 reads CASSSRTSPSNEQFF. As DNA, the CDR3 is TGTGCCAGCTCCTCTAGGACTAGTCCCTCCAATGAGCAGTTCTTC.

The chain combines TRBV29-1 with TRBJ2-5, with unresolved D. The CDR3 consists of 11 residues. The V gene's germline CDR1 is SQVTM and CDR2 ANQGSEA. Trimming left V 8 bases short and J 1 base short, with 8 bases between. CDR3 loop: CSTARQETQYF. The CDR3 DNA reads as TGCAGCACTGCGCGCCAAGAGACCCAGTACTTC.

The chain uses TRBV7-2 and TRBJ1-1, with a possible D match to TRBD1 (5 bases). V was shortened by 6 bases and J by 5 bases, with 10 bases between the two germline ends. CDR3 length equals 12 residues. The V gene's germline CDR1 is SGHTA and CDR2 FQGNSA. The CDR3 DNA follows: TGTGCCAGCAGTAACCCAGGGACTGAAGCTTTCTTT. Amino acids: CASSNPGTEAFF.

This chain joins TRBV7-9 and TRBJ2-1, with D perhaps TRBD2 (6 bases). The CDR3 has 13 amino acids. Per the germline V gene, CDR1 is SEHNR and CDR2 is FQNEAQ (reference sequence). The germline V and J ends were trimmed by 2 bases and 6 bases, with 8 bases remaining between them. CDR3 sequence reads: CASSLMTSNEQFF. CDR3 sequence (DNA): TGTGCCAGCAGCTTAATGACTAGCAATGAGCAGTTCTTC.

This clone was counted between two and nine times. The V call is TRBV4-2, the J call TRBJ1-4, with D hard to call. Trimming left V 4 bases short and J 8 bases short, with 14 bases between. CDR3 length equals 14 residues. The germline V gene has CDR1 LGHNA and CDR2 YNFKEQ. The chain's CDR3 is CASSPLGMPEKLFF. Here the CDR3 DNA reads TGTGCCAGCAGCCCGCTCGGGATGCCCGAAAAACTGTTTTTT.

This clone turned up a few times. The rearrangement uses TRBV14 and TRBJ2-1; possibly TRBD1 or TRBD2 for D (5 bases each). The V end lost 3 bases, the J end lost 2 bases, and 14 bases lay between the germline ends. The CDR3 covers 16 residues. CDR1 SGHDN and CDR2 FVKESK come from the germline V gene. CDR3 DNA: TGTGCCAGCAGCCAGAGGGTAGGGGCGACCTACAATGAGCAGTTCTTC. It encodes CASSQRVGATYNEQFF.

This rearrangement joins TRBV5-6 to TRBJ2-2; tentatively, D is TRBD1 (6 bases). Germline values: CDR1 SGHDT, CDR2 YYEEEE. The CDR3 spans 15 residues. With 3 bases removed from V and 9 bases from J, the gap between germline ends came to 18 bases. The CDR3 DNA follows: TGTGCCAGCAGCTCCTTTGAGGACAGCCCTAGGGAGCTGTTTTTT. Encoded protein: CASSSFEDSPRELFF.

This clone has just a few counts. The V gene is TRBV29-1, the J gene TRBJ2-7; D ambiguous. CDR1 is SQVTM and CDR2 is ANQGSEA in the germline V gene. The V end lost 2 bases, the J end lost 5 bases, and 10 bases lay between the germline ends. The CDR3 extends over 12 amino acids. CDR3 nucleotide sequence: TGCAGCGTTGAAATACAGTTTGACGAGCAGTACTTC. Its protein product is CSVEIQFDEQYF.

The chain is built from TRBV6-5 and TRBJ2-5; possible D gene TRBD2, 6 bases. Germline CDR1 MNHEY, CDR2 SVGAGI. Trimming took 5 bases from V and 10 from J, leaving 14 bases between them. The CDR3 is 12 residues long. This CDR3 reads CASSPRLEVQYF. The CDR3 coding sequence is TGTGCCAGCAGTCCTCGACTAGAGGTCCAGTACTTC.

The chain links TRBV5-1 to TRBJ2-3; the D gene is possibly TRBD1 (5 bases). CDR3 length equals 15 residues. V was trimmed by 3 bases and J by 0 bases, leaving 11 bases between them. Germline CDR1 SGHRS, CDR2 YFSETQ. For the CDR3, the DNA is TGCGCCAGCAGCTCCAAAGACAGTAGCACAGATACGCAGTATTTT. Translation: CASSSKDSSTDTQYF.

This clone was counted between two and nine times. The chain recombines TRBV5-6 with TRBJ2-7; TRBD2 is a possible D gene (5 bases). Trimming cost V 7 bases and J 4 bases, with 24 bases left between them. Germline CDR1 and CDR2: SGHDT and YYEEEE. This CDR3 is built from 16 residues. The chain's CDR3 is CASGLRGPLTGYEQYF. CDR3 nucleotide sequence: TGTGCCAGCGGGCTTAGAGGTCCACTGACGGGATACGAGCAGTACTTC.

The chain has TRBV21-1 and TRBJ2-7. TRBV21-1 is reported as a pseudogene. This CDR3 contains 14 residues. For the CDR3, the DNA is TGTGCCAGCAGCAGACCGGCCAAAACCTACGAGCAGTACTTC. Amino acid sequence: CASSRPAKTYEQYF.

There are a few counts of this clone. The J gene is TRBJ2-2, the V gene TRBV15; possibly TRBD1 for D (6 bases). Trimming cost V 9 bases and J 6 bases, with 23 bases left between them. The CDR3 spans 16 residues. Germline CDR1 LNHNV, CDR2 YYDKDF (reference sequence). CDR3 sequence reads: CATEYGGTGRPGELFF. CDR3 nucleotides: TGTGCCACGGAATACGGTGGTACAGGGCGTCCCGGGGAGCTGTTTTTT.